These 3 T cell receptor beta chains were sequenced from one sample in a study of blood T cell repertoires in COVID-19. TCRdb's copy holds only in-frame clones and misses some; the assay was immunoSEQ multiplex PCR. The data show hundreds of thousands of clones, around 87% seen once. Sequenced sample: peripheral blood. Receptor source: a woman in her twenties or thirties who had recovered from COVID-19.

The chain has TRBV5-1 and TRBJ2-1, with TRBD1 matching over 7 bases. Looked up from germline, CDR1 is SGHRS and CDR2 is YFSETQ. The CDR3 is made up of 15 amino acids. V trimming: 3 bases; J trimming: 0 bases; junction bases outside the gene matches: 3. In DNA, the CDR3 is TGCGCCAGCAGCTCGAGACAGGGCTCCTACAATGAGCAGTTCTTC. This codes for CASSSRQGSYNEQFF.

The V gene is TRBV23-1, the J gene TRBJ2-3; 12 bases align to TRBD1. TRBV23-1 is assigned to the ORF class and has an uncertain function. V lost 1 base to trimming and J lost 6 bases; unmatched junction nucleotides: 5. The CDR3 has 16 amino acids. Here the CDR3 reads CASSQLGTGGFDTQYF. The CDR3 DNA reads TGCGCCAGCAGTCAATTAGGGACAGGGGGCTTTGATACGCAGTATTTT.

Only a few counts were recorded for this clone. V is TRBV7-9 and J is TRBJ2-2; a possible D gene is TRBD2 (5 bases). CDR1 is SEHNR, CDR2 FQNEAQ, per germline (reference sequence). Trimming left V 5 bases short and J 4 bases short, with 20 bases between. The CDR3 covers 17 residues. CDR3 sequence (DNA): TGTGCCAGCAGCCCACCCCCCCGACTATCTCCCACCGGGGAGCTGTTTTTT. It encodes CASSPPPRLSPTGELFF.